The 17 T cell receptor beta chains listed next were all sequenced from one sample in a study of OX40 agonist ivuxolimab in advanced cancers. The method was immunoSEQ multiplex PCR; TCRdb's version includes in-frame clones alone and lacks a portion of them. The sample contains more than 50,000 clones, around 90% of which appear only once. The source material was CD4+ or CD8+ T cells sorted from blood, sampled in a trial of the OX40 agonist ivuxolimab. These receptors all come from an adult with an advanced solid tumor such as melanoma, head and neck, liver or kidney cancer.

This clone has just a few counts. This sequence joins TRBV19 and TRBJ2-7, with 9 bases matching TRBD2. This CDR3 comprises 14 residues. From germline, CDR1 is LNHDA and CDR2 SQIVND (reference sequence). V lost 7 bases to trimming and J lost 3 bases; unmatched junction nucleotides: 7. CDR3 sequence (DNA): TGTGCCAGTAAGTCGAGCGGGAGGAGCTACGAGCAGTACTTC. Residues: CASKSSGRSYEQYF. The full variable domain, with the rest looked up from reference TRBV19 and TRBJ2-7, is DGGITQSPKYLFRKEGQNVTLSCEQNLNHDAMYWYRQDPGQGLRLIYYSQIVNDFQKGDIAEGYSVSREKKESFPLTVTSAQKNPTAFYLCASKSSGRSYEQYFGPGTRLTVT.

The genes are TRBV5-4 and TRBJ1-6; 7 bases line up with TRBD1. The CDR3 sequence is 12 residues long. J gave up 13 bases and V 4 bases, and 5 bases lay outside the gene matches. Germline V gene sequence: CDR1 SGHNT, CDR2 YYREEE (reference sequence). The CDR3: CASSRQGGPLHF. The CDR3, as DNA: TGTGCCAGCAGCAGACAGGGTGGTCCCCTCCACTTT.

This chain links TRBV7-6 with TRBJ1-2, with no clear D. CDR3 length: 13 amino acids. V lost 1 base and J lost 8, with 11 bases in between. Germline CDR1 SGHVS, CDR2 FNYEAQ. This CDR3 reads CASSLGAREGYTF. CDR3 coding DNA: TGTGCCAGCAGCTTAGGAGCGCGAGAAGGCTACACCTTC.

This rearrangement joins TRBV2 to TRBJ2-3, with 7 bases matching TRBD1. This CDR3 is built from 14 residues. J lost 0 bases, V lost 6 bases, and 3 bases had no gene match. The germline V gene encodes CDR1 SNHLY and CDR2 FYNNEI. This CDR3 reads CASRDRFSTDTQYF. The CDR3 DNA is TGTGCCAGCAGGGACAGGTTTAGCACAGATACGCAGTATTTT. The variable domain in full, with the rest retrieved from reference TRBV2 and TRBJ2-3, is EPEVTQTPSHQVTQMGQEVILRCVPISNHLYFYWYRQILGQKVEFLVSFYNNEISEKSEIFDDQFSVERPDGSNFTLKIRSTKLEDSAMYFCASRDRFSTDTQYFGPGTRLTVL.

This CDR3 is CAIKDNEQFF. Written as DNA, the CDR3 is TGTGCCATTAAAGACAATGAGCAGTTCTTC. V and J are TRBV10-3 and TRBJ2-1; no clear D gene. The CDR3 runs to 10 residues. V shed 9 bases and J shed 5 bases, with 5 bases lying between them. Per germline, CDR1 ENHRY and CDR2 SYGVKD.

The chain couples TRBV9 to TRBJ2-1; D is possibly TRBD1 (6 bases). Germline CDR1 is SGDLS and CDR2 is YYNGEE. V was cut by 0 bases and J by 4 bases, with 11 bases left in between. CDR3 length equals 15 residues. CDR3 sequence reads: CASSVGLDSYNEQFF. CDR3 DNA sequence: TGTGCCAGCAGCGTAGGTTTGGACAGTTACAATGAGCAGTTCTTC.

The chain is built from TRBV7-3 and TRBJ1-2, with 9 bases lining up with TRBD1. The V gene end was trimmed by 3 bases and the J gene end by 4 bases; junction bases not matched to a gene: 12. The CDR3 sequence is 17 residues long. CDR1 SGHTA and CDR2 FQGTGA come from the germline V gene. In nucleotides, the CDR3 is TGTGCCAGCAGCTTCCCACGGACAGGGGCAACATTCTATGGCTACACCTTC. Its translation is CASSFPRTGATFYGYTF. Full variable domain (missing parts from reference TRBV7-3 and TRBJ1-2): GAGVSQTPSNKVTEKGKYVELRCDPISGHTALYWYRQSLGQGPEFLIYFQGTGAADDSGLPNDRFFAVRPEGSVSTLKIQRTERGDSAVYLCASSFPRTGATFYGYTFGSGTRLTVV.

The chain carries TRBV10-2 and TRBJ2-3, with TRBD2 matching over 11 bases. This CDR3 is built from 15 residues. V trimming: 6 bases; J trimming: 2 bases; junction bases outside the gene matches: 4. Germline CDR1 reads WSHSY; CDR2 reads SAAADI. CDR3 nucleotides: TGCGCCAGCAGAGCTAGCGGGGGGCCCACAGATACGCAGTATTTT. Translation gives CASRASGGPTDTQYF.

This rearrangement joins TRBV6-5 to TRBJ2-1; 8 nucleotides agree with TRBD2. The V and J ends lost 7 bases and 4 bases, in that order; junction bases with no gene match: 9. The CDR3 contains 15 residues. From germline, CDR1 is MNHEY and CDR2 SVGAGI. The CDR3 nucleotides read TGTGCCAGCACCTCACGGGGACTAGGTTACAATGAGCAGTTCTTC. Amino acids: CASTSRGLGYNEQFF.

J is TRBJ2-4 and V is TRBV6-1; TRBD1 matches 9 bases. This CDR3 is 14 amino acids long. Per germline, CDR1 MNHNS and CDR2 SASEGT. V gave up 7 bases and J gave up 5 bases; unmatched junction bases: 6. The CDR3 bases are TGTGCCAGCAACCTTGGACAGGGGCAAAACATTCAGTACTTC. Its protein is CASNLGQGQNIQYF.

V usage is TRBV28 and J usage is TRBJ2-5; tentatively, D is TRBD1 (6 bases). Germline CDR1 reads MDHEN; CDR2 reads SYDVKM. V gave up 11 bases and J gave up 5 bases, with 18 bases separating them. This CDR3 spans 13 amino acids. CDR3: CACSSRGSETQYF. In nucleotides, the CDR3 is TGTGCCTGTAGCTCCAGGGGATCCGAGACCCAGTACTTC.

This clone was recorded only once. The V call is TRBV2, the J call TRBJ1-1; no definite D call. V lost 7 bases and J 6 bases, leaving 15 bases between the germline ends. CDR3 length: 13 residues. Per germline, CDR1 SNHLY and CDR2 FYNNEI. The DNA of the CDR3 is TGTGCCAGCACATCGGACGCCCGGGCTGAAGCTTTCTTT. It specifies CASTSDARAEAFF.

The chain joins TRBV6-4 to TRBJ1-1, with D possibly being TRBD1 (5 bases). The germline V and J ends were trimmed by 5 bases and 1 base, with 8 bases remaining between them. The CDR3 covers 13 residues. Germline lookup yields CDR1 MRHNA and CDR2 SNTAGT. The CDR3 region is CASSFDRNTEAFF. CDR3 nucleotide sequence: TGTGCCAGCAGTTTCGACAGGAACACTGAAGCTTTCTTT.

The J gene is TRBJ1-2, the V gene TRBV28; a weak D match, TRBD1 (5 bases). Germline V gene sequence: CDR1 MDHEN, CDR2 SYDVKM. CDR3 length equals 12 residues. V lost 10 bases, J lost 2 bases, and 11 bases lay in between. The CDR3 sequence: CAIDRQNYGYTF. In DNA form, the CDR3 reads TGTGCCATCGACCGACAGAACTATGGCTACACCTTC.

The rearrangement links TRBV19 to TRBJ2-6; 10 bases fit TRBD1. Per germline, CDR1 LNHDA and CDR2 SQIVND (reference sequence). Trimming removed 3 bases from V and 1 base from J; junction bases left unmatched: 9. This CDR3 has 19 amino acids. The CDR3 nucleotides are TGTGCCAGTAGTATTAGTTGGGACAGGGGCAGGTCTGGGGCCAACGTCCTGACTTTC. Translation gives CASSISWDRGRSGANVLTF.

This clone was detected a few times. V is TRBV7-8 and J is TRBJ1-1; D is undetermined. V lost 0 bases, J lost 0 bases, and 23 bases lay in between. CDR3 length: 20 residues. Germline V CDR1 and CDR2: SGHVS, FQNEAQ. CDR3 region: CASSLAFHLGGRFLNTEAFF. CDR3 bases: TGTGCCAGCAGCTTAGCATTCCATTTGGGCGGGAGGTTTCTGAACACTGAAGCTTTCTTT.

V usage is TRBV7-6 and J usage is TRBJ1-3; tentative D call: TRBD1 (6 bases). This CDR3 comprises 16 residues. Germline V CDR1 and CDR2: SGHVS, FNYEAQ. The V end was cut by 2 bases, the J end by 0 bases, with 11 bases between. The CDR3 region is CASSLRTQGSGNTIYF. As DNA, the CDR3 is TGTGCCAGCAGCTTACGAACACAGGGCTCTGGAAACACCATATATTTT.